This entry features one T cell receptor (beta chain) sequence. This entry belongs to a study of cytomegalovirus exposure and HLA in healthy donors. The PCR made use of 60 Vbeta and 13 Jbeta primers. Sequencing was performed with immunoSEQ multiplex PCR; in TCRdb, only in-frame clones are kept and a portion is missing. Here the sample spans roughly 150,000 clones, 64% being singletons. The CDR3 has 15 residues. The germline CDR1 and CDR2 sequences are MNHNS and SASEGT. The junction had 8 bases not matched to a gene; V was cut back by 7 bases and J by 4 bases. The clonotype comes from a woman in her twenties or thirties in good health and CMV-seropositive. Sequenced input: PBMCs. This chain joins TRBV6-1 and TRBJ2-1; 9 nucleotides match TRBD2. The CDR3 protein is CASIHGLAQYNEQFF. For the CDR3, the DNA is TGTGCCAGCATCCACGGACTAGCGCAGTACAATGAGCAGTTCTTC.